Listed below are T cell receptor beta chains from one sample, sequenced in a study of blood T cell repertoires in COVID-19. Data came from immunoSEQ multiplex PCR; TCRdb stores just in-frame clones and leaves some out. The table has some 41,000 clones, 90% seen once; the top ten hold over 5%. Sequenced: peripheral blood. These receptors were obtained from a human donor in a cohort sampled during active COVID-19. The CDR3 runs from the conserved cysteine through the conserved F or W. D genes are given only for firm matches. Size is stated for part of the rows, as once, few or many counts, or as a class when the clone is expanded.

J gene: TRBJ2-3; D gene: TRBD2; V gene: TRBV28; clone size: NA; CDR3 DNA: TGTGCCAGCAGTTTATCACCTCGCGTAGCGGGGAGCACAGATACGCAGTATTTT; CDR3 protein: CASSLSPRVAGSTDTQYF
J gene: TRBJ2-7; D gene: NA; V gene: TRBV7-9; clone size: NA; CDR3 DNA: TGTGCCAGCAACAGGGACAAGAGCTCCTACGAGCAGTACTTC; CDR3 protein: CASNRDKSSYEQYF
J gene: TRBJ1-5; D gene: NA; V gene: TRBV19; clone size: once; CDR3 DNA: TGTGCCAGTCGACCTGGGGGCGGCAATCAGCCCCAGCATTTT; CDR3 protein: CASRPGGGNQPQHF
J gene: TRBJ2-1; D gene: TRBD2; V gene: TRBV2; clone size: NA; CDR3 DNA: TGTGCCAGCAACCCTAGCGGGGGGTTTTTCTCTCCTCAGTTCTTC; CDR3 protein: CASNPSGGFFSPQFF
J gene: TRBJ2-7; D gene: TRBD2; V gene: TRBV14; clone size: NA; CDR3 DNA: TGTGCCAGCAGCCAAGATTTTTGGCGGGGGGGTACCTACGAGCAGTACTTC; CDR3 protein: CASSQDFWRGGTYEQYF
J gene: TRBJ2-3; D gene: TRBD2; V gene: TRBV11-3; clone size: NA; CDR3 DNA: TGTGCCAGCAGCTTAAACAGCGGGGGGAGCACAGATACGCAGTATTTT; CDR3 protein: CASSLNSGGSTDTQYF
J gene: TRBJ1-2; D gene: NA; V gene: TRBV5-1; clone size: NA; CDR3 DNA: TGCGCCAGCAGCTTGTACTTTGAGGGCCCATTATATGGCTACACCTTC; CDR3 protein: CASSLYFEGPLYGYTF
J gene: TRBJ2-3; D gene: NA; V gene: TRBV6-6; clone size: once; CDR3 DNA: TGTGCCAGCAGCATTAGCCTTAATACGCAGTATTTT; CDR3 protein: CASSISLNTQYF
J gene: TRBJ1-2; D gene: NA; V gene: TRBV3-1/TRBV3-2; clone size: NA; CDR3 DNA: TGTGCCAGCAGCCAAGATTTCCTACAGAACTATGGCTACACCTTC; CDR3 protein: CASSQDFLQNYGYTF
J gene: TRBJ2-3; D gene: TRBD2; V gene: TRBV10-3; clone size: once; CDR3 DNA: TGTGCCATCAGTGACCCTAGCGGGAGGGCAGTAGTAGCGGATACGCAGTATTTT; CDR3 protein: CAISDPSGRAVVADTQYF
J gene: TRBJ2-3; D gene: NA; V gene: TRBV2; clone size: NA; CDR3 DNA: TGTGCCAGCAGTGAGGCGGGGTCTGATACGCAGTATTTT; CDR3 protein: CASSEAGSDTQYF
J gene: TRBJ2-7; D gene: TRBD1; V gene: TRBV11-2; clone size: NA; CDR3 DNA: TGTGCCAGCAGCCTCGGGACAGGGGGGTACGAGCAGTACTTC; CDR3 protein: CASSLGTGGYEQYF
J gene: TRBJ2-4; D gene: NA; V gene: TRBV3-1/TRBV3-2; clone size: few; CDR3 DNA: TGTGCCAGCAGCCAACTTAGGGGCAGATTCGAGAAAAACATTCAGTACTTC; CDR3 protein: CASSQLRGRFEKNIQYF
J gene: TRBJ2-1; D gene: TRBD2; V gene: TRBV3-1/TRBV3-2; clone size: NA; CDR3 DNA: TGTGCCAGCAGCCCTGCGGGGGGGCGGGGTGAGCAGTTCTTC; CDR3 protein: CASSPAGGRGEQFF
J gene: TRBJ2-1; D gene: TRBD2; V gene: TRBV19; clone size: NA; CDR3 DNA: TGTGCCAGTAGTCCCCCGGGGGGTCCGTCCTACAATGAGCAGTTCTTC; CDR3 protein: CASSPPGGPSYNEQFF
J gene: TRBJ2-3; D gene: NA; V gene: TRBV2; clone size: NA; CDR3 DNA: TGTGCCAGCAGTTTGGATGGGAGTTTCACAGATACGCAGTATTTT; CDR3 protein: CASSLDGSFTDTQYF
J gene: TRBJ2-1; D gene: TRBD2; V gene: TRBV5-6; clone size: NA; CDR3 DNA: TGTGCCAGCAGCCTAAGGACTAGCGGAGTTTACAATGAGCAGTTCTTC; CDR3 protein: CASSLRTSGVYNEQFF
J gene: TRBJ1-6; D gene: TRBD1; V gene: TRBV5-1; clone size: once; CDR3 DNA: TGCGCCAGCAGCTTCGGGACAGGGGGCGCCTTGAATTCACCCCTCCACTTT; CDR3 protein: CASSFGTGGALNSPLHF
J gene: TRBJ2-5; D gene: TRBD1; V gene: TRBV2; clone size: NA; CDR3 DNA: TGTGCCAGCAGCCGGACAGGGGGCCCCCCTCAGTACTTC; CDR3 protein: CASSRTGGPPQYF
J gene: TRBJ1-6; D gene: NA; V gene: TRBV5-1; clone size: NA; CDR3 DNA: TGCGCCAGCAGCTCCGAGGGGGGGGCTGTGGTTTCACCCCTCCACTTT; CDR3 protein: CASSSEGGAVVSPLHF
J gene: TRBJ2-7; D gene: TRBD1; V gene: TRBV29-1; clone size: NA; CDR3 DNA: TGCAGCGTTCAAGGACAGGGTATGCAGTACTTC; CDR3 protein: CSVQGQGMQYF
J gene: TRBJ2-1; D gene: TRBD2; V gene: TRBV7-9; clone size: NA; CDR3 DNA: TGTGCCAGCAGCTTAAATGCGAAGACTAGCGGACACAATGAGCAGTTCTTC; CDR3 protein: CASSLNAKTSGHNEQFF
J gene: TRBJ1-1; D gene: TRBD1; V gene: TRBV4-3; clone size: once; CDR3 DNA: TGCGCCAGCAGCCAAGACAGGGGGCTTAACACTGAAGCTTTCTTT; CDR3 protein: CASSQDRGLNTEAFF
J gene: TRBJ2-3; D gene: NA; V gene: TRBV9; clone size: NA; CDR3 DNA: TGTGCCAGCAGCGTAGCCCAGACAGATACGCAGTATTTT; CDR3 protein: CASSVAQTDTQYF
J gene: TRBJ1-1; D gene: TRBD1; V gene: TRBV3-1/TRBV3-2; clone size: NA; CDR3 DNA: TGTGCCAGCAGCCAAGATTACAGGGGCACTGAAGCTTTCTTT; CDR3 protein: CASSQDYRGTEAFF
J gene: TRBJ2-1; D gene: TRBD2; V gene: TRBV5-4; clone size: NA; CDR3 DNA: TGTGCCAGCAGCTTGCTCCGGGGGGGGGCCTCCTACAATGAGCAGTTCTTC; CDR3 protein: CASSLLRGGASYNEQFF
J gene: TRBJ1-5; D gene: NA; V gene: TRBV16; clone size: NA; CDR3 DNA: TGTGCCAGCAGCCAATCAGGAGGGTTTAATCAGCCCCAGCATTTT; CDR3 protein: CASSQSGGFNQPQHF
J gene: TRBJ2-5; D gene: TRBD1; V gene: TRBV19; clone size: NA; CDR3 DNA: TGTGCCAGTAGTATAGTTTTAACAGGGGGTCAAGAGACCCAGTACTTC; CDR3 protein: CASSIVLTGGQETQYF
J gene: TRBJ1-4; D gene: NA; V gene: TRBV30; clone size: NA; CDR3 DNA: TGTGCCTGGAGGGAAGGGGGTGCTGGAAAACTGTTTTTT; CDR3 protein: CAWREGGAGKLFF
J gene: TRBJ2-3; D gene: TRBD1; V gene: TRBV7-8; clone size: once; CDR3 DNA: TGTGCCAGCAGCAACTATAAGACAGGGGGGCGAGGAGATACGCAGTATTTT; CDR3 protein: CASSNYKTGGRGDTQYF
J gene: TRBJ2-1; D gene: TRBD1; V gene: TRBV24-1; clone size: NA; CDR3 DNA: TGTGCCACCAGTGATTTGACAGGGGCGGCCTACAATGAGCAGTTCTTC; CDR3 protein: CATSDLTGAAYNEQFF
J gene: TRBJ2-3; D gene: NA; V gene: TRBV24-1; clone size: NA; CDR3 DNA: TGTGCCACCAGGCAGGGTCGGGGCACAGATACGCAGTATTTT; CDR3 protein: CATRQGRGTDTQYF